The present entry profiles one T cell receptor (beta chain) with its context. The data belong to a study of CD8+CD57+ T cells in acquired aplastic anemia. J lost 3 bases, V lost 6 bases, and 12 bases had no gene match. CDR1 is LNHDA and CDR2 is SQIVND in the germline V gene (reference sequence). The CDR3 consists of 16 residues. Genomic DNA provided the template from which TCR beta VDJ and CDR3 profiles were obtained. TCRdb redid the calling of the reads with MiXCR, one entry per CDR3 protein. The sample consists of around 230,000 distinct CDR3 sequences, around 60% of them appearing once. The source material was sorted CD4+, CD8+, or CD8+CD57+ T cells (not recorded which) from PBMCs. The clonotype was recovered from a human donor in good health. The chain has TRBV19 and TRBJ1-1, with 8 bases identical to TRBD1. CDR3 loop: CASSPGGGLLYTEAFF. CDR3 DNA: TGTGCCAGTAGCCCAGGGGGCGGCCTCCTTTACACTGAAGCTTTCTTT.